The following is a T cell receptor (beta chain) sequence with its context. This sample was included in a study of cytomegalovirus exposure and HLA in healthy donors. PCR primers comprised 60 Vbeta and 13 Jbeta primers. Only in-frame clones appear in the TCRdb table, and some are missing; sequencing was by immunoSEQ multiplex PCR. The table includes some 150,000 clones, about 82% detected once. The sample comprised PBMCs. The receptor was isolated from a man aged 25-45 years in good health and CMV-seronegative.

The CDR3 bases are TGTGCCAGCAGTGAAGCACACATATTATATGGCTACACCTTC. It codes for CASSEAHILYGYTF. The chain uses TRBV2 and TRBJ1-2; D gene uncertain. This CDR3 is 14 amino acids long. The germline gives CDR1 SNHLY, CDR2 FYNNEI. Trimming removed 0 bases from V and 5 bases from J, with 10 bases in between.